This T cell receptor (beta chain) was found in a study of OX40 agonist ivuxolimab in advanced cancers. Trimming removed 7 bases from V and 5 bases from J, with 11 bases in between. The CDR3 length is 11 residues. The germline V gene encodes CDR1 DFQATT and CDR2 SNEGSKA (reference sequence). Findings of the study overall: Partial responders at 0.1-3.0 mg/kg showed near-lowest clonal expansion.

Sequenced by immunoSEQ multiplex PCR; TCRdb stores in-frame clones only, minus some. This table holds 70,000 to 75,000 clones, roughly nine tenths found once. Details on this clone: Antigen unknown.

This specimen was CD4+ or CD8+ T cells sorted from blood, taken in a trial of the OX40 agonist ivuxolimab. The clonotype was recovered from an adult with an advanced solid tumor such as melanoma, head and neck, liver or kidney cancer. The chain carries TRBV20-1 and TRBJ2-5; the D call may be TRBD1 or TRBD2 (6 bases each). In nucleotides, the CDR3 is TGCAGTGGGGGGGCGAGGGAGACCCAGTACTTC. Its translation: CSGGARETQYF.